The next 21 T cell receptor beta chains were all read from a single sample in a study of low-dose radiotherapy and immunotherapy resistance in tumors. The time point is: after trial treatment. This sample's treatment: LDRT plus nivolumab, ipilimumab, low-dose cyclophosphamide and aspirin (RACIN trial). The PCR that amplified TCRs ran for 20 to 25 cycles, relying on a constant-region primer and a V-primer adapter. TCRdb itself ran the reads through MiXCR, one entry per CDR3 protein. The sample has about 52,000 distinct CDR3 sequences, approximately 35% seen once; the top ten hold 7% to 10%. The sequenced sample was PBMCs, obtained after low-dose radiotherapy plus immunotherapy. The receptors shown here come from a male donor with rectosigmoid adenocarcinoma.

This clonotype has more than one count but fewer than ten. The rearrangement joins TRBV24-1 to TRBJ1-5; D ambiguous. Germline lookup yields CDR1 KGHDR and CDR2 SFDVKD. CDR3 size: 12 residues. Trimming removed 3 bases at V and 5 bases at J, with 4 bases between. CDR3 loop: CATSDTDQPQHF. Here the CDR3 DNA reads TGTGCCACCAGTGATACCGATCAGCCCCAGCATTTT.

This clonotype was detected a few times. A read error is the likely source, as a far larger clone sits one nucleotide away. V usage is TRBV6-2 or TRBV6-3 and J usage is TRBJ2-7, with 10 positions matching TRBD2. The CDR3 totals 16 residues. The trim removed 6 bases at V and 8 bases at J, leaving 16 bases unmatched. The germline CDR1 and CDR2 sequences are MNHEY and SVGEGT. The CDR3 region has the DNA TGTGCCAGCAGCTCGGCTAGCGGGGGAGGACGTAGGAAGCAGTACTTC. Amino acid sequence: CASSSASGGGRRKQYF.

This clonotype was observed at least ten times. CDR3 loop: CASSLISGASTDTQYF. The DNA of the CDR3 is TGTGCCAGCAGCTTAATTAGCGGAGCTAGCACAGATACGCAGTATTTT. V usage is TRBV7-8 and J usage is TRBJ2-3; tentatively, D is TRBD2 (6 bases). The V end lost 2 bases, the J end lost 0 bases, and 12 bases lay between the germline ends. Germline CDR1 is SGHVS and CDR2 is FQNEAQ. The CDR3 loop spans 16 amino acids.

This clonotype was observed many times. CDR3 in DNA: TGTGCCAGCAGTCTCTGGGACACTGAAGCTTTCTTT. This translates into CASSLWDTEAFF. J is TRBJ1-1 and V is TRBV28; no clear D gene. There are 12 residues in the CDR3. Germline CDR1 MDHEN, CDR2 SYDVKM. V was trimmed by 5 bases and J by 3 bases, leaving 7 bases between them.

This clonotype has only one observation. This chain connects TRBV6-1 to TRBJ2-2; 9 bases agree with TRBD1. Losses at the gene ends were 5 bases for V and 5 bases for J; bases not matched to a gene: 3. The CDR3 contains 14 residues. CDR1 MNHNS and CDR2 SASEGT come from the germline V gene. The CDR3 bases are TGTGCCAGCAGTCCCGGGACAGGGACCGGGGAGCTGTTTTTT. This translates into CASSPGTGTGELFF.

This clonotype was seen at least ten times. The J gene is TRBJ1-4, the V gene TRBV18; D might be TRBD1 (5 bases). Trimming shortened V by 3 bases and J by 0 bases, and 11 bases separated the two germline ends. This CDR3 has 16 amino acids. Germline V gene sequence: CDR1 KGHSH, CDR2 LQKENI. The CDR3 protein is CASSPRQGATNEKLFF. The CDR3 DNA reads TGTGCCAGCTCACCCAGGCAGGGTGCAACTAATGAAAAACTGTTTTTT.

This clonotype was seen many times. The CDR3 region has the DNA TGCAGCGTTGAAGACTGGGCGGGAAGGAGCCACAATGAGCAGTTCTTC. Protein sequence: CSVEDWAGRSHNEQFF. The chain carries TRBV29-1 and TRBJ2-1, with TRBD2 as a possible D gene (6 bases). The V end was cut by 0 bases, the J end by 5 bases, with 17 bases between. This CDR3 has 16 residues. Germline CDR1 is SQVTM and CDR2 is ANQGSEA.

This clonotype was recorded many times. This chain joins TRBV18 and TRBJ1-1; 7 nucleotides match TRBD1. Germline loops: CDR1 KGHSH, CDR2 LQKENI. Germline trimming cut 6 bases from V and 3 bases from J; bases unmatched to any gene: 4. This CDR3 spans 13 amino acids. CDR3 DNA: TGTGCCAGCTCCCAAGACAGGGACACTGAAGCTTTCTTT. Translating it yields CASSQDRDTEAFF.

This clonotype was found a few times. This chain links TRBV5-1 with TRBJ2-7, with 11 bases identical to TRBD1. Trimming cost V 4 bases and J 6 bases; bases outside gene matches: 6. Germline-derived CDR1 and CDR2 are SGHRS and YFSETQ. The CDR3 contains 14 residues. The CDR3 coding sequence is TGCGCCAGCAGCCGGACAGGGGGCAACGGCGAGCAGTACTTC. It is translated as CASSRTGGNGEQYF.

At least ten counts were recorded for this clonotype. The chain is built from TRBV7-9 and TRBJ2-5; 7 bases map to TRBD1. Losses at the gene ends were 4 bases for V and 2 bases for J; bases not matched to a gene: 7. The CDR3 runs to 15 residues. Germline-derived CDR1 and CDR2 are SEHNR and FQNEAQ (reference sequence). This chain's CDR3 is CASSSRGQSQETQYF. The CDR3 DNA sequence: TGTGCCAGCAGCTCTCGGGGACAGTCACAAGAGACCCAGTACTTC.

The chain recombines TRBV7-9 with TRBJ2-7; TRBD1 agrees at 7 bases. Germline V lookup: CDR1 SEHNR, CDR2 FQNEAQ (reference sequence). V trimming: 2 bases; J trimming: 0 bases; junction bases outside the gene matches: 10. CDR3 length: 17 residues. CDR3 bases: TGTGCCAGCAGCTTATTGAGCGTGACAGGGAACTCCTACGAGCAGTACTTC. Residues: CASSLLSVTGNSYEQYF.

The CDR3 loop reads CARSTGQGLVNTEAFF. The CDR3 DNA is TGTGCCAGAAGCACCGGACAGGGCCTTGTGAACACTGAAGCTTTCTTT. The gene calls are TRBV5-3 and TRBJ1-1, with TRBD1 matching 8 bases. TRBV5-3 is placed among ORFs of uncertain function. With 4 bases clipped from V and 0 bases from J, the junction kept 8 bases outside the gene matches. The CDR3 spans 16 residues.

The CDR3 loop reads CASSSTTRGTYEQYF. In DNA, the CDR3 is TGTGCCAGCAGTTCCACCACGAGAGGGACCTACGAGCAGTACTTC. The gene calls are TRBV27 and TRBJ2-7, with D possibly being TRBD2 (5 bases). This CDR3 is 15 amino acids long. Germline CDR1 reads MNHEY; CDR2 reads SMNVEV (reference sequence). Trimming took off 4 bases at V and 2 bases at J, with 15 bases between the two ends.

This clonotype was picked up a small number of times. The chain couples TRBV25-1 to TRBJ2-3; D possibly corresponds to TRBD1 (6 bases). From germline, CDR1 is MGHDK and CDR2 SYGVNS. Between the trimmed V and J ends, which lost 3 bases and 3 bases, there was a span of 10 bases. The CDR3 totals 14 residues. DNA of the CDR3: TGTGCCAGCAGTGAGAACAGGGCAACAGATACGCAGTATTTT. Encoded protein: CASSENRATDTQYF.

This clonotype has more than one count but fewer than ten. CDR3 sequence (DNA): TGTGCCAGCAGGACAGGGGGGGTTACTGGGGCCAACGTCCTGACTTTC. Translation: CASRTGGVTGANVLTF. The chain is built from TRBV28 and TRBJ2-6; 9 bases match TRBD1. With V trimmed by 6 bases and J by 2 bases, 5 bases remained unmatched. This CDR3 has 16 residues. Germline V gene lookup returns CDR1 MDHEN and CDR2 SYDVKM.

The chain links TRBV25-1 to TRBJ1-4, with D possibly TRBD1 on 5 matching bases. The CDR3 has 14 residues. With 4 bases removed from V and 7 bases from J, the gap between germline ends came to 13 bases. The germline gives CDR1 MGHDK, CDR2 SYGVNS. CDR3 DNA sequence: TGTGCCAGCAGTGCCATCCAGGGTCGTGAAAAACTGTTTTTT. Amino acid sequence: CASSAIQGREKLFF.

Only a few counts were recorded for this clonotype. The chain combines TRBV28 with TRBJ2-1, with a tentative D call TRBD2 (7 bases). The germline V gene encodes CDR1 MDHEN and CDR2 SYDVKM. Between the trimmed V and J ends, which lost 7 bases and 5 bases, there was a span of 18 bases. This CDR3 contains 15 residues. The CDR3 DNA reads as TGTGCCAGCAAGGGCTATGAGGGGGGGCACAATGAGCAGTTCTTC. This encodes CASKGYEGGHNEQFF. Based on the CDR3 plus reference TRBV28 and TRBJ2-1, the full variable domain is DVKVTQSSRYLVKRTGEKVFLECVQDMDHENMFWYRQDPGLGLRLIYFSYDVKMKEKGDIPEGYSVSREKKERFSLILESASTNQTSMYLCASKGYEGGHNEQFFGPGTRLTVL.

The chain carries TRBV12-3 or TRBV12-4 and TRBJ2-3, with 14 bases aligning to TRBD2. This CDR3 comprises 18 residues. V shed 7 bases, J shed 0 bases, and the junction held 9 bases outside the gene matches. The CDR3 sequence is CASTPGLAGVGSTDTQYF. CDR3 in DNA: TGTGCCAGCACCCCGGGACTAGCGGGAGTAGGGAGCACAGATACGCAGTATTTT.

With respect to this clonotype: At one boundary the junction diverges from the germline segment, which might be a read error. CDR3 sequence (DNA): TGTGCCAGCTCACCACCGATGAGCGAGAAGAACTTC. Its translation is CASSPPMSEKNF. The chain has TRBV18 and TRBJ2-7; D remains ambiguous. The CDR3 totals 12 residues. Germline loops: CDR1 KGHSH, CDR2 LQKENI.

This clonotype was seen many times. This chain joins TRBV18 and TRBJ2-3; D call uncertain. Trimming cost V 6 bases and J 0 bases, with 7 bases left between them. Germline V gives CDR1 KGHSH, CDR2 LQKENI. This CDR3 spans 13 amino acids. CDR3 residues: CASSITSTDTQYF. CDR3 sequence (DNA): TGTGCCAGCTCCATTACTAGCACAGATACGCAGTATTTT.

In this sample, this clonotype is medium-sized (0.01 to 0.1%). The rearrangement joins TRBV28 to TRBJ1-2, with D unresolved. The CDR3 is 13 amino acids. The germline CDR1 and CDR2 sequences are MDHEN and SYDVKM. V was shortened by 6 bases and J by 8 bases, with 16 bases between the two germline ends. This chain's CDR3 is CASRSGGPRGYTF. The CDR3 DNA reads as TGTGCCAGCAGGTCGGGAGGTCCGCGGGGCTACACCTTC.